This T cell receptor (beta chain) appears in the sequencing data of a study of regulatory T cells in long-lasting Graves disease. The wider study: Over-5-year antithyroid drug use with positive TSH receptor antibodies defined persistent Graves' disease in the study. The study's findings and limits: It was possible that the small sample size reduced accuracy.

Sample time point: persistent/refractory GD, antithyroid drugs over 5 years with positive TRAb. The TCR library used RNA extracted from PBMCs. Concerning this clonotype itself: What it recognizes is unknown.

Libraries of TCR beta came from iRepertoire HTBI primers plus Arm-PCR of CDR3 regions. TCRdb redid the calling of the multiplex PCR reads with MiXCR, one entry per CDR3 protein. The sample yields about 290,000 distinct CDR3 sequences, 22% seen once. Trimming stripped 2 bases from V and 3 bases from J, with 14 bases between. Germline CDR1 reads SNHLY; CDR2 reads FYNNEI. The CDR3 totals 15 residues. This clonotype was obtained from a female donor with Graves disease. The source was peripheral blood mononuclear cells (PBMCs), collected when the disease was refractory, from a patient treated with antithyroid drugs. The rearrangement links TRBV2 to TRBJ2-7; D is tentatively TRBD1 or TRBD2 (5 bases each). The CDR3 coding sequence is TGTGCCAGCAGTGAACGGGACGGAAAGTTCTACGAGCAGTACTTC. Protein sequence: CASSERDGKFYEQYF.